This TCR beta chain is drawn from a study of identical twins (dated by TCRdb to 2016 to 2018). General notes on the study: The study deep-sequenced TCR alpha and beta repertoires from monozygotic twins, unrelated adults of various ages and cord blood to test whether fetal clonotypes persist. Replicate twin experiments were performed at different times using different library preparation protocols to rule out contamination.

Every donor in the study was a healthy Caucasian. The twin cohort consisted of three pairs of female monozygotic twins, all aged roughly 18 to 29 years. Positive isolation kits from Invitrogen were used to isolate CD4+ and CD8+ T cell populations. The receptor library was made with 5' RACE. TCRdb shows the sequencer as Illumina HiSeq 2000. Template switching introduced a universal primer binding site; the final cDNA contained a unique molecular identifier, enabling accurate counting of TCR cDNA molecules. First-strand cDNA for TCR alpha and beta chains was synthesized from specific primers in the conserved constant-segment region. Each cDNA library was double barcoded, with a SMART-Mk sample barcode plus Illumina barcodes, to control for contamination. TruSeq adapter sequences and Illumina sample barcodes were added in two successive PCR steps. Sequencing of the TCR alpha and beta cDNA libraries was done on the Illumina HiSeq platform using custom primers. The published analysis was carried out like this. Unique molecular identifiers were extracted from raw reads with MiGEC, and CDR3 positions were determined with MiXCR. Recombination models were inferred per individual with the repgenHMM and IGoR tools using an EM algorithm. Shared clonotype analysis was performed with the tcR package in R, normalizing sharing by the product of cloneset sizes. To study raw recombination without the effects of thymic and clonal selection, out-of-frame nonproductive sequences were analyzed. The public reads were reprocessed in TCRdb via fastp at Q25 and MiXCR, keeping in-frame beta chains. Identical CDR3 protein sequences are pooled into one entry, listed with their most common genes and DNA. The V and J calls here are based on TCRdb, not the publication. The sample table holds 430,000 or so distinct CDR3 sequences, of which more than 20% were seen once. About 2.7% of the sample is in the top ten clones.

The germline ends are 6 bases apart after V is trimmed by 2 bases and J by 1 base. From the cysteine up to the phenylalanine, the CDR3 has a length of 13 residues. The retained sequence is limited to the CDR3, 39 bases, with the frame set at the first base. In the germline V gene, CDR1 corresponds to MGHDK and CDR2 to SYGVNS. This clonotype was seen a handful of times. There is no known antigen for this receptor. No clone much larger than this one lies a single base away; base qualities are absent. What the study reported, not specific to this receptor: Zero-insertion analyses could be partly confounded by invariant T cells such as MAIT and iNKT, although diverse VJ usage argued against such confounding for most clonotypes. Because the same donors could not be followed over many years, the conclusions relied on cross-sectional statistical analysis. Excess twin sharing in beta out-of-frame sequences was weaker because fewer shared sequences lowered the signal-to-noise ratio. Out-of-frame TCR alpha sharing in monozygotic twins was systematically underestimated by recombination models, whereas sharing between unrelated individuals was in agreement with the recombination models. Fewer insertions were carried by abundant cord blood beta clonotypes; a weaker similar trend was observed in young adult naive repertoires, while no such trend was observed in memory repertoires. Compared with coincidental sharing between unrelated individuals, out-of-frame TCR alpha sequences shared between twins had an excess of sequences with low generation probability.

The same sample was also used in a study of T cells expressing NK-cell markers. The second paper further reports: Several donors provided sorted CD3+CD56+NKG2C+, CD3+CD56+NKG2C- and CD3+CD56-NKG2C+ T-cell subsets, whose TCR beta-chain repertoires were profiled. Seven of the eight sequenced donors were HCMV-seropositive and one was HCMV-seronegative. In several experiments an anti-gammadeltaTCR antibody was added to restrict sorting to alphabetaTCR-expressing T cells. For several donors, the dominant CD3+CD56+NKG2C+ clonotypes were among the top 10 CD8+ clonotypes and accounted for 1.0-7.0% of CD8+ T cells. Those dominant clonotypes were again the most abundant among CD3+CD56-NKG2C+ cells in a few donors, at about 25-60.1%. It remained unclear whether the expanded NKG2C-expressing T cell clones were specific for HCMV antigens. The eight sequenced donors were randomly selected healthy volunteers, three men and five women. To determine HCMV serostatus, a commercial ELISA kit was used to detect HCMV-specific IgG in serum. MIGEC was used to demultiplex reads and group reads by UMI, and MiTCR was used to assemble and quantify clonotypes. To exclude erroneous sequences, any TCR cDNA sequence not supported by at least two reads was discarded. The tcR package was used for downstream repertoire analysis, and clonotypes were matched between fractions using CDR3 nucleotide sequence together with V segment. Antigen specificity was annotated against VDJdb with VDJmatch, allowing one amino acid substitution in CDR3.

The chain is encoded by TRBV25-1 joined to TRBJ2-7; the D gene remains uncertain. This TCR was sampled from a woman under 30 in good health. The sample consisted of CD4+ T cells sorted from blood. The DNA sequence is as follows: TGTGCCAGCAGTGAACGAGGTTCCTACGAGCAGTACTTC. It translates as CASSERGSYEQYF.